Shown below are 2 T cell receptor beta chains from a single sample sequenced in a study of T cells after yellow fever vaccination (dated by TCRdb to the late 2010s). The library was obtained by 5' RACE. TCRdb records Illumina HiSeq 2500 as the sequencer. Through fastp at Q25 and MiXCR, TCRdb rebuilt clones from the public reads, retaining in-frame beta chains. CDR3 protein duplicates are merged, each entry listing the most common genes and DNA. Within this sample are 300,000 to 400,000 distinct CDR3 sequences, with 8.5% to 9% of them counted one time only. The ten largest clones add up to about a sixth of the sample. The treatment or condition label, read with the paper, signifies: live attenuated yellow fever vaccine strain. Sequenced material: PBMCs, taken on the day of the first yellow fever vaccination. Every receptor here comes from a man aged 18 to 35 who received the YFV17D yellow fever vaccine.

This rearrangement joins TRBV20-1 to TRBJ2-5, with D perhaps TRBD2 (6 bases). CDR1 is DFQATT and CDR2 is SNEGSKA in the germline V gene (reference sequence). V shed 7 bases and J shed 4 bases, with 10 bases lying between them. The CDR3 spans 11 residues. CDR3 region: CSDEEGETQYF. The DNA for the CDR3 is TGCAGTGATGAGGAGGGAGAGACCCAGTACTTC.

This clonotype has at least ten counts. CDR3 nucleotide sequence: TGTGCCAGCAGTCAGCAGAGATCCTATGGCTACACCTTC. Protein product: CASSQQRSYGYTF. The J gene is TRBJ1-2, the V gene TRBV6-2 or TRBV6-3; D is ambiguous. CDR1 is MNHEY, CDR2 SVGEGT, per germline. There are 13 residues in the CDR3. With 5 bases removed from V and 4 bases from J, the gap between germline ends came to 11 bases.